The 14 T cell receptor beta chains reported below all come from one sample, sequenced in a study of T cells expressing NK-cell markers. From its re-call of the 5' RACE reads, TCRdb lists each CDR3 protein once, without DNA. The sample includes roughly 390,000 distinct CDR3 sequences. Sequenced input: blood T cells: a sorted CD56 or NKG2C T cell subset, CD4+ or CD8+ T cells, or bulk PBMC T cells (not recorded which). These receptors originate from a man aged 18 to 69 in good health.

The chain recombines TRBV6-5 with TRBJ1-1. The germline gives CDR1 MNHEY, CDR2 SVGAGI. The CDR3 runs to 14 residues. This CDR3 is CASSYHVEGTEAFF.

CDR3 in amino acids: CAIRSFGGVYTF. The J gene is TRBJ1-2, the V gene TRBV10-3; TCRdb outputs TRBD1, but without DNA this stays unchecked. Germline CDR1 is ENHRY and CDR2 is SYGVKD. The length of the CDR3 is 12 residues.

The chain recombines TRBV7-9 with TRBJ2-5; there is no DNA to check the TCRdb D call of TRBD1. The CDR3 extends over 14 amino acids. CDR1 and CDR2 from the germline V gene are SEHNR and FQNEAQ (reference sequence). CDR3 loop: CASSHWDREETQYF.

CDR3 protein: CASNPGTAGNQPQHF. The V and J genes are TRBV6-1 and TRBJ1-5; TCRdb returns TRBD1, unconfirmable since there is no DNA. The CDR3 totals 15 residues. In germline, CDR1 is MNHNS, CDR2 SASEGT.

The chain recombines TRBV2 with TRBJ2-7; TCRdb gives TRBD2 as the D gene, but with no DNA this cannot be confirmed. Looked up from germline, CDR1 is SNHLY and CDR2 is FYNNEI. The CDR3 has 15 amino acids. Here the CDR3 reads CASSEYFSGVHEQYF. The full variable domain, rest sourced from reference TRBV2 and TRBJ2-7, is EPEVTQTPSHQVTQMGQEVILRCVPISNHLYFYWYRQILGQKVEFLVSFYNNEISEKSEIFDDQFSVERPDGSNFTLKIRSTKLEDSAMYFCASSEYFSGVHEQYFGPGTRLTVT.

The chain is built from TRBV6-2 or TRBV6-3 and TRBJ2-4; TCRdb's D call, TRBD1, is unchecked because there is no DNA. The CDR3 consists of 16 residues. CDR1 MNHEY and CDR2 SVGEGT come from the germline V gene. This CDR3 reads CASSPGQPLAKNIQYF.

The chain uses TRBV21-1 and TRBJ2-3. TRBV21-1 is an annotated pseudogene. The CDR3 is 11 amino acids. The CDR3 loop is CASRTPDTQYF.

The CDR3 region is CSARVGLGSNQPQHF. The chain joins TRBV20-1 to TRBJ1-5. The CDR3 has 15 amino acids. Germline CDR1 DFQATT, CDR2 SNEGSKA (reference sequence).

The rearrangement joins TRBV2 to TRBJ1-2; there is no DNA to check the TCRdb D call of TRBD1. The CDR3 is made up of 16 amino acids. Per germline, CDR1 SNHLY and CDR2 FYNNEI. The CDR3: CASRSEGQGTNYGYTF. The complete variable domain, with remaining parts taken from reference TRBV2 and TRBJ1-2, reads EPEVTQTPSHQVTQMGQEVILRCVPISNHLYFYWYRQILGQKVEFLVSFYNNEISEKSEIFDDQFSVERPDGSNFTLKIRSTKLEDSAMYFCASRSEGQGTNYGYTFGSGTRLTVV.

The V call is TRBV20-1, the J call TRBJ2-3; the D gene TCRdb calls, TRBD1, cannot be checked with no DNA. Germline CDR1 and CDR2: DFQATT and SNEGSKA (reference sequence). The CDR3 sequence is 15 residues long. CDR3 in amino acids: CSARLGGTSTDTQYF.

CDR3 residues: CASKNRDSGNTIYF. This chain connects TRBV6-1 to TRBJ1-3; the D call from TCRdb, TRBD1, cannot be confirmed without DNA. The CDR3 is made up of 14 amino acids. Germline V gene data show CDR1 as MNHNS and CDR2 as SASEGT.

The V call is TRBV24-1, the J call TRBJ2-1; TCRdb lists TRBD1, though no DNA is available to test this call. The CDR3 has 14 residues. Germline V gives CDR1 KGHDR, CDR2 SFDVKD. CDR3 in amino acids: CATSYGTAYNEQFF.

V gene TRBV5-1 combines with J gene TRBJ2-1; the D gene TCRdb calls, TRBD2, cannot be checked with no DNA. The CDR3 is 16 amino acids. From germline, CDR1 is SGHRS and CDR2 YFSETQ. CDR3 in amino acids: CASSAPLAGVPNEQFF. Full variable domain (remainder filled in from reference TRBV5-1 and TRBJ2-1): KAGVTQTPRYLIKTRGQQVTLSCSPISGHRSVSWYQQTPGQGLQFLFEYFSETQRNKGNFPGRFSGRQFSNSRSEMNVSTLELGDSALYLCASSAPLAGVPNEQFFGPGTRLTVL.

The genes are TRBV7-8 and TRBJ1-5. This CDR3 comprises 13 residues. Per germline, CDR1 SGHVS and CDR2 FQNEAQ. This CDR3 is CASSLFPNQPQHF. Drawing the rest from reference TRBV7-8 and TRBJ1-5, the complete variable domain is GAGVSQSPRYKVAKRGQDVALRCDPISGHVSLFWYQQALGQGPEFLTYFQNEAQLDKSGLPSDRFFAERPEGSVSTLKIQRTQQEDSAVYLCASSLFPNQPQHFGDGTRLSIL.